This passage covers 9 T cell receptor beta chains from one sample sequenced in a study of CD8+ T cells in alopecia areata. Once RNA had been extracted, it was reverse transcribed into cDNA to act as the sequencing template. Profiling relied on immunoSEQ multiplex PCR, and the TCRdb table lists in-frame clones only, not all of them. The data hold about 140,000 clones, with around 57% observed a single time. The sequenced material came from CD4+ T cells sorted from blood. All receptors come from a human donor in good health.

V gene TRBV29-1 combines with J gene TRBJ2-7; no reliable D call. With 7 bases removed from V and 0 bases from J, the gap between germline ends came to 7 bases. Germline assignment: CDR1 SQVTM and CDR2 ANQGSEA. This CDR3 has 11 amino acids. The DNA for the CDR3 is TGCAGCGCTCAATACTCCTACGAGCAGTACTTC. Amino acids: CSAQYSYEQYF.

This chain links TRBV7-9 with TRBJ1-5, with D possibly being TRBD1 (6 bases). Germline-derived CDR1 and CDR2 are SEHNR and FQNEAQ (reference sequence). CDR3 length: 14 amino acids. V gave up 4 bases and J gave up 5 bases, with 12 bases separating them. CDR3 bases: TGTGCCAGCAGCTGGGGGGACACCCATCAGCCCCAGCATTTT. It translates to CASSWGDTHQPQHF. Filled out from reference TRBV7-9 and TRBJ1-5, the complete variable domain reads DTGVSQNPRHKITKRGQNVTFRCDPISEHNRLYWYRQTLGQGPEFLTYFQNEAQLEKSRLLSDRFSAERPKGSFSTLEIQRTEQGDSAMYLCASSWGDTHQPQHFGDGTRLSIL.

The chain has TRBV29-1 and TRBJ2-5; D remains ambiguous. CDR1 is SQVTM, CDR2 ANQGSEA, per germline. The V gene lost 5 bases and the J gene lost 2 bases, with 9 bases spanning the gap. The CDR3 consists of 12 residues. The CDR3 nucleotides read TGCAGCGTTTCGCGGCTACAAGAGACCCAGTACTTC. Its translation is CSVSRLQETQYF.

The CDR3 spells CASSQPVPGAETKNIQYF. CDR3 DNA sequence: TGCGCCAGCAGTCAACCTGTCCCAGGGGCCGAGACCAAAAACATTCAGTACTTC. The V call is TRBV23-1, the J call TRBJ2-4, with D possibly matching TRBD1 (6 bases). TRBV23-1 carries the ORF label, with uncertain function. The length of the CDR3 is 18 residues. Between the trimmed V and J ends, which lost 2 bases and 2 bases, there was a span of 19 bases.

The V and J genes are TRBV25-1 and TRBJ2-1; TRBD2 aligns across 9 bases. J gave up 5 bases and V 2 bases, and 7 bases lay outside the gene matches. Germline CDR1 MGHDK, CDR2 SYGVNS. There are 16 residues in the CDR3. As DNA, the CDR3 is TGTGCCAGCAGTGAAGCCGGGACTAGCCCAAACAATGAGCAGTTCTTC. Its protein is CASSEAGTSPNNEQFF.

The V gene is TRBV28, the J gene TRBJ2-5, with 9 bases matching TRBD1. The CDR3 covers 13 residues. Per the germline V gene, CDR1 is MDHEN and CDR2 is SYDVKM. Trimming at V came to 6 bases and at J to 7 bases, leaving 6 bases not matched to a gene. This CDR3 reads CASSGEQGATQYF. As DNA, the CDR3 is TGTGCCAGCAGCGGCGAACAGGGGGCGACCCAGTACTTC.

This clone showed up just once. V gene TRBV23-1 combines with J gene TRBJ1-5; D uncertain. TRBV23-1 is given ORF status, its function remaining uncertain. The CDR3 is 17 amino acids. The germline V and J ends were trimmed by 4 bases and 1 base, with 17 bases remaining between them. In nucleotides, the CDR3 is TGCGCCAGCAGTCCGCGGGTGGTAGATGTCAGCAATCAGCCCCAGCATTTT. Translation gives CASSPRVVDVSNQPQHF.

The chain recombines TRBV14 with TRBJ2-5; no clear D. The CDR3 loop spans 14 amino acids. V was cut by 2 bases and J by 2 bases, with 9 bases left in between. Germline assignment: CDR1 SGHDN and CDR2 FVKESK. For the CDR3, the DNA is TGTGCCAGCAGCCAAAACCGGGCTCAAGAGACCCAGTACTTC. Translated: CASSQNRAQETQYF.

This clone appeared once. This chain uses TRBV6-5 with TRBJ2-7; no clear D gene. Germline-derived CDR1 and CDR2 are MNHEY and SVGAGI. This CDR3 region has 15 residues. Trimming left V 0 bases short and J 13 bases short, with 22 bases between. The CDR3 sequence: CASSYSGPTASVSYF. As DNA, the CDR3 is TGTGCCAGCAGTTACTCCGGACCCACCGCCTCCGTCTCCTACTTC.